This T cell receptor beta chain was sequenced for a study of response to subunit inactivated influenza vaccine. This CDR3 comprises 15 residues. Germline values: CDR1 LGHNA, CDR2 YSLEER. On this clonotype: Its antigen is not known.

Study-wide results and caveats: Authors suggested each seasonal influenza vaccination recruits few new T cells.

Each CDR3 protein is one row after TCRdb ran MiXCR on the RT-PCR reads. The repertoire has about 780,000 distinct CDR3 sequences, approximately 17% of them found once; the top ten carry 11%. Sequenced material: PBMCs from blood, taken 5 days after vaccination. The clonotype originates from a man between 50 and 59 years old who received an inactivated influenza vaccine. The chain joins TRBV4-3 to TRBJ2-3, with a weak D call TRBD2 (6 bases). The CDR3 region has the DNA TGCAGCAGCAGCCAACTGGGGGGATTCACAGATACGCAGTATTTT. Residues: CSSSQLGGFTDTQYF.